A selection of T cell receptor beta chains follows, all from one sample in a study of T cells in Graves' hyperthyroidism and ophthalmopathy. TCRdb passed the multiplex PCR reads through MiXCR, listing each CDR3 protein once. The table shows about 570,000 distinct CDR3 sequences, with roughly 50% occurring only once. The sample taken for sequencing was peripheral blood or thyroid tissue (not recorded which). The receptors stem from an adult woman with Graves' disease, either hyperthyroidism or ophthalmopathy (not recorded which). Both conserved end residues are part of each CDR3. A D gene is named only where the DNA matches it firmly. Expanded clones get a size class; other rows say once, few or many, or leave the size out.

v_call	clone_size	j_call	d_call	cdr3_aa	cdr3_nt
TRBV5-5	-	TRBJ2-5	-	CASSQDPLFTYQETQYF	TGCGCCAGCAGCCAAGACCCCCTATTCACGTACCAAGAGACCCAGTACTTC
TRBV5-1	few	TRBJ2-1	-	CASSLEALESEQFF	TGCGCCAGCAGCTTGGAGGCACTAGAGTCTGAGCAGTTCTTC
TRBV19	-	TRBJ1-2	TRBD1	CASSTRTGSGYTF	TGTGCCAGTAGTACCCGGACAGGTAGCGGCTACACCTTC
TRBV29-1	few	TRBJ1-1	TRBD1	CSVFLRQGREAFF	TGCAGCGTCTTCCTCCGACAGGGGCGTGAAGCTTTCTTT
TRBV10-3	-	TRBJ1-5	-	CAISAGPTGGQPQHF	TGTGCCATCAGTGCCGGCCCAACGGGGGGTCAGCCCCAGCATTTT
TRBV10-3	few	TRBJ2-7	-	CAIMRGASYEQYF	TGTGCCATCATGCGCGGGGCTTCCTACGAGCAGTACTTC
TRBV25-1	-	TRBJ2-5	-	CASTPEGVPLETQYF	TGTGCCAGCACCCCAGAAGGGGTTCCGTTAGAGACCCAGTACTTC
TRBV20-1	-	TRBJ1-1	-	CSAREGDLITEAFF	TGCAGTGCTAGAGAGGGGGACTTGATCACTGAAGCTTTCTTT
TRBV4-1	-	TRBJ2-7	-	CASSQEIVKDEQYF	TGCGCCAGCAGCCAAGAGATCGTAAAGGACGAGCAGTACTTC
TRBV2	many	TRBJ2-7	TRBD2	CASWREDVNEQYF	TGTGCCAGCTGGCGGGAGGATGTCAACGAGCAGTACTTC
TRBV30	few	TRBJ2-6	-	CAWSVPGTSGANVLTF	TGTGCCTGGAGTGTACCGGGTACTTCTGGGGCCAACGTCCTGACTTTC
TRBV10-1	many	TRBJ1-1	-	CASSDSGETTEAFF	TGCGCCAGCAGTGATTCCGGTGAGACCACTGAAGCTTTCTTT
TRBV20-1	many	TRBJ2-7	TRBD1	CSAGTGDLNEQYF	TGCAGTGCCGGAACAGGGGATCTCAACGAGCAGTACTTC
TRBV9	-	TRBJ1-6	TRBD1	CASSVTGTVTSPLHF	TGTGCCAGCAGCGTAACCGGGACAGTGACTTCACCCCTCCACTTT
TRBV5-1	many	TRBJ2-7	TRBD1	CASSPGTDSKQYF	TGCGCCAGCAGCCCAGGGACAGATTCGAAGCAGTACTTC
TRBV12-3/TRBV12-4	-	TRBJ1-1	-	CASSPRGGVDEAFF	TGTGCCAGCAGTCCAAGGGGAGGTGTGGATGAAGCTTTCTTT
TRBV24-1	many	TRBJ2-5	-	CATSTGGETQYF	TGTGCCACCAGCACAGGTGGAGAGACCCAGTACTTC
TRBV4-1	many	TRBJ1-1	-	CASSHPPRARGAFF	TGCGCCAGCAGCCACCCCCCTAGAGCCAGGGGAGCTTTCTTT
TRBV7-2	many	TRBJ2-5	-	CASSFYSGSGETQYF	TGTGCCAGCAGCTTTTATTCAGGGTCCGGGGAGACCCAGTACTTC
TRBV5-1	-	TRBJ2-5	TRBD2	CASSLGGLAGSQETQYF	TGCGCCAGCAGCTTGGGGGGACTAGCGGGATCCCAAGAGACCCAGTACTTC
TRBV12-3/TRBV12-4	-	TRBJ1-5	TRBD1	CASSFQGVSNQPQHF	TGTGCCAGCAGTTTTCAGGGGGTGAGCAATCAGCCCCAGCATTTT
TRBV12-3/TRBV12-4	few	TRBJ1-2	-	CASSLSAPSYIYGYTF	TGTGCCAGCAGTTTATCCGCCCCCAGTTACATCTATGGCTACACCTTC
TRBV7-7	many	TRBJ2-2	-	CASSLRETGELFF	TGTGCTAGCAGCTTACGGGAGACCGGGGAGCTGTTTTTT
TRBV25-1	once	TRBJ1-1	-	CASFSGGNTEAFF	TGTGCCAGCTTCTCCGGCGGGAACACTGAAGCTTTCTTT
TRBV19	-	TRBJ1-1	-	CASSISRVFQNTEAFF	TGTGCCAGTAGTATTTCCAGGGTCTTCCAGAACACTGAAGCTTTCTTT
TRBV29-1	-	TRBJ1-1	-	CSVEDKGRSTEAFF	TGCAGCGTTGAAGATAAGGGGCGGTCCACTGAAGCTTTCTTT
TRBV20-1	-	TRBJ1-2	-	CSARRGGYGYTF	TGCAGTGCTAGGCGGGGGGGCTATGGCTACACCTTC
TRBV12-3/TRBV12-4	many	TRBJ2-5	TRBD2	CASSLTSGGSQETQYF	TGTGCCAGCAGTTTAACCAGCGGGGGGTCCCAAGAGACCCAGTACTTC
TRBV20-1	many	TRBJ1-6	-	CSARDQERGDNSPLHF	TGCAGTGCTAGAGATCAGGAGAGGGGGGATAATTCACCCCTCCACTTT
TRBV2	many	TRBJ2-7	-	CASSVTGEQYF	TGTGCCAGCAGTGTAACGGGCGAGCAGTACTTC
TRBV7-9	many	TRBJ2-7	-	CASSLGGLTIPYEQYF	TGTGCCAGCAGCTTAGGAGGACTCACCATTCCTTACGAGCAGTACTTC
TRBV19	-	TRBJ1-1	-	CASRDGERMNTEAFF	TGTGCCAGTAGAGACGGGGAACGCATGAACACTGAAGCTTTCTTT
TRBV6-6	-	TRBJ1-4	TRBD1	CASSAETGGSEKLFF	TGTGCCAGCAGTGCCGAGACAGGGGGCAGTGAAAAACTGTTTTTT
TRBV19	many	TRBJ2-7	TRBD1	CASSIMTGGSYEQYF	TGTGCCAGTAGTATAATGACAGGGGGGTCCTACGAGCAGTACTTC
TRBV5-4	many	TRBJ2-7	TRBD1	CASSNRQGAYEQYF	TGTGCCAGCAGCAATCGACAGGGGGCCTACGAGCAGTACTTC
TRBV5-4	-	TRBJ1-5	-	CASSHPGQPQHF	TGTGCCAGCAGTCACCCGGGACAGCCCCAGCATTTT
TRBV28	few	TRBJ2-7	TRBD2	CASSLHLAGGLSGHEQYF	TGTGCCAGCAGTTTGCATCTAGCGGGAGGTTTATCGGGCCACGAGCAGTACTTC